The rows below give T cell receptor beta chains drawn from one sample of a study of T cell clonotyping in hematopoietic cell transplantation. Some clones are missing from TCRdb's copy, which holds only in-frame ones; the method was immunoSEQ multiplex PCR. The sample lists 45,000 or so clones, around 80% occurring once. Sequencing was performed on peripheral blood mononuclear cells, taken before stem cell transplant. All receptors derive from a man aged 60 to 69 with myelodysplastic syndrome. Some clones in this sample may be carry-over from other donors' samples. The CDR3 runs from the conserved cysteine through the conserved F or W. A D gene is named only where the DNA matches it firmly. Clone size is stated in some rows and not others, as once, few, many or a class when expanded.

len,v_gene,j_gene,abundance,d_gene,CDR3nt,CDR3aa
11,TRBV30,TRBJ1-4,-,-,TGTGCCTGGAGTGTGGGAGAAAAACTGTTTTTT,CAWSVGEKLFF
15,TRBV2,TRBJ1-6,-,TRBD1,TGTGCCAGCAGTGAGCGACAGGGGGCTCCTTCACCCCTCCACTTT,CASSERQGAPSPLHF
13,TRBV6-5,TRBJ2-7,-,-,TGTGCCAGCAGACAATACAGGGTGGCCGAGCAGTACTTC,CASRQYRVAEQYF
14,TRBV5-4,TRBJ1-1,-,TRBD1,TGTGCCAGCAGCACCCGGGACAGGCACACTGAAGCTTTCTTT,CASSTRDRHTEAFF
15,TRBV27,TRBJ2-1,once,-,TGTGCCAGCCAACGGGGGAGCAGATCGAACAATGAGCAGTTCTTC,CASQRGSRSNNEQFF
16,TRBV4-3,TRBJ1-4,once,-,TGCGCCAGCAGCCAAGATGATCGGGGTAGAATTGAAAAACTGTTTTTT,CASSQDDRGRIEKLFF
17,TRBV18,TRBJ2-7,-,TRBD2,TGTGCCAGCTCACCCGAACTCGGGAGCGGGGGGGCTTACGAGCAGTACTTC,CASSPELGSGGAYEQYF
15,TRBV2,TRBJ1-5,few,TRBD1,TGTGCCAGCAGTGAAGCGGGGACAGCCAATCAGCCCCAGCATTTT,CASSEAGTANQPQHF
15,TRBV4-3,TRBJ1-1,once,-,TGCGCCAGCAGGCCAAGCGTCAGGGGAAGCACTGAAGCTTTCTTT,CASRPSVRGSTEAFF
15,TRBV5-4,TRBJ1-6,once,-,TGTGCCAGCAGCCCGGACGCTATCGGGGATTCACCCCTCCACTTT,CASSPDAIGDSPLHF
14,TRBV9,TRBJ1-2,-,-,TGTGCCAGCACTTCGGATCCCCACTTCGATGGCTACACCTTC,CASTSDPHFDGYTF
11,TRBV6-6,TRBJ2-5,-,-,TGTGCCAGCAGTTACTGGGAGACCCAGTACTTC,CASSYWETQYF
14,TRBV5-8,TRBJ2-7,-,TRBD1,TGTGCCAGCAGCCGGACAGGGCTTACCTACGAGCAGTACTTC,CASSRTGLTYEQYF
11,TRBV9,TRBJ2-7,-,-,TGTGCCAGCAGCGTAGGGGTCGAGCAGTACTTC,CASSVGVEQYF
17,TRBV19,TRBJ2-6,once,-,TGTGCCAGTAGTAGGGACGGCCGTCTTTCTGGGGCCAACGTCCTGACTTTC,CASSRDGRLSGANVLTF
15,TRBV4-1,TRBJ1-1,-,-,TGCGCCAGCAAAAGCCAGGAGGGTTTGGACACTGAAGCTTTCTTT,CASKSQEGLDTEAFF
15,TRBV6-1,TRBJ2-3,-,TRBD2,TGTGCCAGCAGTTTGACTAGCCTGAGCACAGATACGCAGTATTTT,CASSLTSLSTDTQYF
12,TRBV10-3,TRBJ1-1,-,TRBD1,TGTGCCATCAGCTCTACCGGGACAGGCCTTTTCTTT,CAISSTGTGLFF
13,TRBV29-1,TRBJ2-7,-,TRBD1,TGCAGCACATCGACAGGGAACTCCTACGAGCAGTACTTC,CSTSTGNSYEQYF
13,TRBV7-6,TRBJ2-5,-,-,TGTGCCAGCAGCTTAAGGAGCCAAGAGACCCAGTACTTC,CASSLRSQETQYF
13,TRBV28,TRBJ1-2,-,TRBD1,TGTGCCAGCAGAATAAAGGGGGCCTGGGGCTACACCTTC,CASRIKGAWGYTF
14,TRBV7-2,TRBJ2-7,-,-,TGTGCCAGCAGCCCCTTTATGGGGGCCTACGAGCAGTACTTC,CASSPFMGAYEQYF
14,TRBV19,TRBJ2-1,few,-,TGTGCCAGTGCCCAGCAAAACGGGGGTAATGAGCAGTTCTTC,CASAQQNGGNEQFF
18,TRBV7-8,TRBJ2-4,-,TRBD1,TGTGCCAGCAGCTTAGTAACGACAGGGCGGTTGCCCAAAAACATTCAGTACTTC,CASSLVTTGRLPKNIQYF
17,TRBV7-2,TRBJ2-2,-,TRBD2,TGTGCCAGCAGCTCCTCTAGCGGGGGGGCTGGCACCGGGGAGCTGTTTTTT,CASSSSSGGAGTGELFF
13,TRBV6-5,TRBJ2-1,-,-,TGTGCCAGCAGCAGGAACGGGGACAATGAGCAGTTCTTC,CASSRNGDNEQFF
15,TRBV27,TRBJ2-7,once,-,TGTGCCAGCATTACCCGGGACCGCGTTAGGGGCGAGCAGTACTTC,CASITRDRVRGEQYF
13,TRBV29-1,TRBJ1-2,-,-,TGCAGCGTCGCCAGGGACCCAAATGCCGGCTACACCTTC,CSVARDPNAGYTF
15,TRBV7-2,TRBJ1-4,once,TRBD1,TGTGCCAGCAGGTTAGGACAGGCAACTAATGAAAAACTGTTTTTT,CASRLGQATNEKLFF
16,TRBV6-5,TRBJ1-2,few,TRBD1,TGTGCCAGCAGTTACTCGAGTAGTCAGGGGGTCTATGGCTACACCTTC,CASSYSSSQGVYGYTF
14,TRBV29-1,TRBJ1-4,-,TRBD1,TGCAGCGCCCGCGGGACAGCAACTAATGAAAAACTGTTTTTT,CSARGTATNEKLFF
15,TRBV7-6,TRBJ2-5,-,TRBD2,TGTGCCAGCAGCTTAACCGGACTAGTTGGGGAGACCCAGTACTTC,CASSLTGLVGETQYF
14,TRBV28,TRBJ1-5,-,-,TGTGCCAGCAGTTTTGAGGAGAACAATCAGCCCCAGCATTTT,CASSFEENNQPQHF
15,TRBV6-5,TRBJ2-3,-,TRBD2,TGTGCCAGCAGTCAGCGGGGGGGACTCACAGATACGCAGTATTTT,CASSQRGGLTDTQYF
13,TRBV29-1,TRBJ1-2,-,TRBD1,TGCAGCGTTGGGGGACAGGGCAACTATGGCTACACCTTC,CSVGGQGNYGYTF
12,TRBV10-3,TRBJ1-1,-,TRBD1,TGTGCCATCAGCAAGGGACAGGGTGAAGCTTTCTTT,CAISKGQGEAFF
13,TRBV30,TRBJ1-2,-,TRBD1,TGTGCCTGGAGGAGGGACAGGAAGCGCGGCTACACCTTC,CAWRRDRKRGYTF
16,TRBV11-3,TRBJ2-1,-,TRBD2,TGTGCCAGCAGCGCGTCCGGGACTAGCGGGGGTAAAAGACAGTTCTTC,CASSASGTSGGKRQFF
15,TRBV6-1,TRBJ2-2,-,-,TGTGCCGGGGGGACGCAGGGGCGGAACACCGGGGAGCTGTTTTTT,CAGGTQGRNTGELFF
16,TRBV25-1,TRBJ1-3,once,-,TGTGCCAGCACCCCCCGATCGGGAAACTCTGGAAACACCATATATTTT,CASTPRSGNSGNTIYF
15,TRBV6-5,TRBJ1-3,-,TRBD1,TGTGCCAGCACCACAGGGGGCAGCTCTGGAAACACCATATATTTT,CASTTGGSSGNTIYF